What follows are 8 T cell receptor beta chains derived from one specimen sequenced in a study of blood T cell repertoires in COVID-19. Repertoires were generated with immunoSEQ multiplex PCR, while TCRdb's copy carries only in-frame clones and drops some. Here the sample spans about 39,000 clones, about 90% being singletons. Sequences were obtained from peripheral blood. The source is a man aged 60-69 years with acute or convalescent COVID-19.

The chain couples TRBV28 to TRBJ1-2, with D hard to call. V was pared by 5 bases and J by 7 bases, with 11 bases between. The CDR3 totals 12 residues. Germline CDR1 and CDR2: MDHEN and SYDVKM. CDR3 loop: CASSPQVRGYTF. CDR3 sequence (DNA): TGTGCCAGCAGTCCCCAGGTTCGTGGCTACACCTTC.

The chain uses TRBV3-1 (or the pseudogene TRBV3-2) and TRBJ1-4; D uncertain. The CDR3 loop spans 14 amino acids. Trimming removed 2 bases from V and 6 bases from J, with 10 bases in between. Looked up from germline, CDR1 is LGHDT and CDR2 is YNNKEL (reference sequence). Here the CDR3 reads CASSQRQRDEKLFF. The CDR3 bases are TGTGCCAGCAGCCAAAGGCAGAGGGATGAAAAACTGTTTTTT.

The V gene is TRBV29-1, the J gene TRBJ2-3; D possibly corresponds to TRBD1 (6 bases). The CDR3 has 13 amino acids. The V gene's germline CDR1 is SQVTM and CDR2 ANQGSEA. Deletions cut 7 bases from V and 2 bases from J, with 13 bases between. The CDR3 nucleotides read TGCAGCGCCACAGGGAAACACACAGATACGCAGTATTTT. As protein: CSATGKHTDTQYF.

The chain's CDR3 is CASTPGVAGGGTDTQYF. CDR3 nucleotides: TGTGCCAGCACCCCAGGGGTAGCGGGAGGGGGGACAGATACGCAGTATTTT. The gene calls are TRBV11-2 and TRBJ2-3; 11 bases are shared with TRBD2. CDR3 size: 17 residues. Germline CDR1 and CDR2: SGHAT and FQNNGV. With 7 bases clipped from V and 3 bases from J, the junction kept 12 bases outside the gene matches.

The V gene is TRBV28, the J gene TRBJ2-1; a possible D gene is TRBD1 (5 bases). CDR1 and CDR2 (germline): MDHEN, SYDVKM. The ends were cut back, 6 bases at V and 2 bases at J, with 20 bases in the middle. The CDR3 is 17 residues long. The CDR3 is CASRFHLQGIPYNEQFF. In nucleotides, the CDR3 is TGTGCCAGCAGGTTCCACCTCCAGGGTATCCCCTACAATGAGCAGTTCTTC.

The chain is built from TRBV5-5 and TRBJ1-2, with D possibly being TRBD1 (6 bases). V dropped 0 bases and J dropped 3 bases, with 12 bases sitting between them. The CDR3 is 15 amino acids. Germline V lookup: CDR1 SGHKS, CDR2 YYEKEE (reference sequence). In DNA, the CDR3 is TGTGCCAGCAGCTTGGGGACAGAACTCGACTATGGCTACACCTTC. This sequence encodes CASSLGTELDYGYTF.

The chain recombines TRBV28 with TRBJ1-1; possible D gene TRBD1, 6 bases. V gave up 5 bases and J gave up 2 bases, with 12 bases separating them. CDR3 size: 14 residues. Germline V gene data show CDR1 as MDHEN and CDR2 as SYDVKM. The chain's CDR3 is CASSPQGLNTEAFF. The CDR3 nucleotides read TGTGCCAGCAGTCCACAGGGCCTAAACACTGAAGCTTTCTTT.

This clone was found once. The rearrangement links TRBV4-1 to TRBJ1-1; tentative D call: TRBD1 (5 bases). Trimming took 0 bases from V and 2 from J, leaving 10 bases between them. The CDR3 spans 15 residues. Germline values: CDR1 MGHRA, CDR2 YSYEKL. The CDR3: CASSQDRRGNTEAFF. CDR3 DNA: TGCGCCAGCAGCCAAGATCGTAGGGGAAACACTGAAGCTTTCTTT.